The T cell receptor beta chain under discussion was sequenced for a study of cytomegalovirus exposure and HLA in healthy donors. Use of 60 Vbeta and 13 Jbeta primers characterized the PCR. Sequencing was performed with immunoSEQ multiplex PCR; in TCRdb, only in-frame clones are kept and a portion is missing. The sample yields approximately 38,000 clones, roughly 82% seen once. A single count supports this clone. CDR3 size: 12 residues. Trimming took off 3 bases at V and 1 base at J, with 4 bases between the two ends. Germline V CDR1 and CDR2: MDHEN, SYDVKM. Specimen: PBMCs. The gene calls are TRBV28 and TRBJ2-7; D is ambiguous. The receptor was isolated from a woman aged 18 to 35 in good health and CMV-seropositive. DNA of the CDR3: TGTGCCAGCAGTTTCGGTTCCTACGAGCAGTACTTC. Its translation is CASSFGSYEQYF. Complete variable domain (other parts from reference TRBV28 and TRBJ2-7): DVKVTQSSRYLVKRTGEKVFLECVQDMDHENMFWYRQDPGLGLRLIYFSYDVKMKEKGDIPEGYSVSREKKERFSLILESASTNQTSMYLCASSFGSYEQYFGPGTRLTVT.